This TCR beta chain was retrieved from a study of technical replicates of blood from a handful of donors (dated by TCRdb to 2017 to 2019). CDR1 and CDR2 (MNHNS, SASEGT) derive from the germline V gene. The junction shows trimming of 6 bases on V and 2 bases on J, and the gene matches do not reach 4 bases of it. The CDR3 numbers 14 residues from cysteine through phenylalanine. Kept here is only the CDR3 DNA, which spans 42 bases and is read in frame from base 1. The sample holds one count of this clone. Its antigen is currently not known. The sample holds no much larger clone one base away, and base qualities are not on file. Receptors were amplified or captured by the immunoSEQ multiplex PCR assay. TCRdb's version of the immuneACCESS table is confined to in-frame rearrangements and falls short of the full clone set. An unresolved V gene accounts for under half of the shortfall where checked; the remainder is of unknown origin. For this sample the table gives 75,000 to 95,000 clones, of which approximately 94% were detected only once. Less than 0.3% of the sample is held by the ten biggest clonotypes.

This clonotype originated in a human donor in good health. Specimen: T cells isolated from PBMCs. The rearrangement combines TRBV6-1 with TRBJ1-2, with 9 bases matching TRBD1. The CDR3 sequence is CASRRQGVNYGYTF. The DNA is as follows: TGTGCCAGCAGGCGACAGGGGGTGAACTATGGCTACACCTTC.